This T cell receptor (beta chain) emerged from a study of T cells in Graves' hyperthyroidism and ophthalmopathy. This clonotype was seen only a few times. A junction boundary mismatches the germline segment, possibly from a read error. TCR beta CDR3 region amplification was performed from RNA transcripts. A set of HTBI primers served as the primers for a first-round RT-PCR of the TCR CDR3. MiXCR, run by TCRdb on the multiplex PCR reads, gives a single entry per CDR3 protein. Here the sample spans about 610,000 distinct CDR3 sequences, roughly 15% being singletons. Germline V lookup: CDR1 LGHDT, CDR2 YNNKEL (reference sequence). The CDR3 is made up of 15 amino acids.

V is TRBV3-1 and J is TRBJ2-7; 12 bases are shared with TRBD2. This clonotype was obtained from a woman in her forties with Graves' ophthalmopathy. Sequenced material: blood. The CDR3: CASSQDRLAGDEQYF. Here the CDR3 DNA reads TGTGCCAGCAGCCAAGATAGACTAGCGGGAGACGAACAGTACTTC.